The 18 T cell receptor beta chains below all came from one sample that was sequenced in a study of beta chain features in type 1 diabetes. Since all of the isolated RNA was reverse transcribed, expressed TCRB transcripts were what got sequenced. Sequencing used immunoSEQ multiplex PCR; TCRdb keeps in-frame clones, though not all of them. The sample shows more than 50,000 clones, approximately 59% of them seen only once. Sequenced material: Tregs from blood. The source is a woman aged 18-29 years in good health.

The chain links TRBV4-3 to TRBJ2-5; perhaps TRBD2 as D (7 bases). The last part of the DNA fits TRBJ2-7 better; the J call may be wrong. The germline gives CDR1 LGHNA, CDR2 YSLEER. The CDR3 extends over 14 amino acids. CDR3 sequence (DNA): TGCGCCAGCGCCCGGGGGGCGAGCTCCTACGAGCAGTACTTC. It encodes CASARGASSYEQYF.

V is TRBV5-8 and J is TRBJ1-4; D ambiguous. The CDR3 loop spans 13 amino acids. CDR1 and CDR2 from the germline V gene are SGHTS and YDEGEE. Trimming removed 4 bases from V and 4 bases from J, with 8 bases in between. The CDR3 nucleotides read TGTGCCAGCAGCCGGGTCCGTAATGAAAAACTGTTTTTT. Translating it yields CASSRVRNEKLFF.

A few counts support this clone. V is TRBV5-1 and J is TRBJ1-3; no firm D call. The CDR3 is 15 amino acids. The germline CDR1 and CDR2 sequences are SGHRS and YFSETQ. Trimming took off 0 bases at V and 0 bases at J, with 7 bases between the two ends. The CDR3 region has the DNA TGCGCCAGCAGCTTGGGAGCCCTCTCTGGAAACACCATATATTTT. Encoded protein: CASSLGALSGNTIYF.

This clone was counted once. This chain uses TRBV6-5 with TRBJ1-1; a weak D match, TRBD1 (6 bases). The CDR3 runs 14 residues. V gave up 5 bases and J gave up 5 bases, with 15 bases separating them. Germline CDR1 is MNHEY and CDR2 is SVGAGI. The CDR3 coding sequence is TGTGCCAGCAGTCCCGTGGGGGGGCGGACTGAAGCTTTCTTT. Its translation is CASSPVGGRTEAFF.

The CDR3 sequence is CASSVGGVTGELFF. CDR3 DNA sequence: TGTGCCAGCAGCGTAGGGGGGGTCACCGGGGAGCTGTTTTTT. This rearrangement joins TRBV9 to TRBJ2-2, with D possibly matching TRBD2 (6 bases). The CDR3 runs 14 residues. Germline V gene sequence: CDR1 SGDLS, CDR2 YYNGEE. Trimming took 0 bases from V and 4 from J, leaving 7 bases between them.

This clone was counted only a few times. V and J are TRBV6-1 and TRBJ2-7, with 8 bases fitting TRBD1. Looked up from germline, CDR1 is MNHNS and CDR2 is SASEGT. J lost 2 bases, V lost 6 bases, and 3 bases had no gene match. This CDR3 region has 13 residues. The CDR3, as DNA: TGTGCCAGCAGGGACAGGGTAGCCTACGAGCAGTACTTC. Residues: CASRDRVAYEQYF.

This sequence joins TRBV7-2 and TRBJ2-1, with 10 bases matching TRBD2. V was clipped by 5 bases and J by 1 base; unmatched bases: 2. CDR3 length equals 15 residues. CDR1 SGHTA and CDR2 FQGNSA come from the germline V gene. The CDR3 loop is CASSLSGRSYNEQFF. Written as DNA, the CDR3 is TGTGCCAGCAGCCTTAGCGGGAGGTCCTACAATGAGCAGTTCTTC.

The V gene is TRBV25-1, the J gene TRBJ2-3; TRBD2 aligns across 7 bases. This CDR3 is built from 14 residues. V lost 9 bases to trimming and J lost 6 bases; unmatched junction nucleotides: 12. CDR1 and CDR2 (germline): MGHDK, SYGVNS. The CDR3 DNA reads TGTGCCAGTCACCCGGCGGGAGTGGCGGATACGCAGTATTTT. Protein sequence: CASHPAGVADTQYF.

The V gene is TRBV6-5, the J gene TRBJ2-3; the D gene is possibly TRBD1 (5 bases). Deletions cut 0 bases from V and 2 bases from J, with 9 bases between. The CDR3 sequence is 15 residues long. CDR1 is MNHEY, CDR2 SVGAGI, per germline. CDR3 amino acids: CASSYSVGATDTQYF. For the CDR3, the DNA is TGTGCCAGCAGTTACTCGGTAGGGGCCACAGATACGCAGTATTTT.

The chain links TRBV6-1 to TRBJ2-3; D uncertain. Germline lookup yields CDR1 MNHNS and CDR2 SASEGT. Trimming stripped 6 bases from V and 6 bases from J, with 4 bases between. There are 10 residues in the CDR3. CDR3 residues: CASRRDTQYF. CDR3 coding DNA: TGTGCCAGCAGGAGGGATACGCAGTATTTT.

The chain has TRBV7-6 and TRBJ2-5, with D uncertain. There are 11 residues in the CDR3. In germline, CDR1 is SGHVS, CDR2 FNYEAQ. Trimming cost V 5 bases and J 1 base, with 2 bases left between them. The CDR3 loop is CASSLQETQYF. CDR3 DNA: TGTGCCAGCAGCCTCCAAGAGACCCAGTACTTC. The variable domain in full, with the rest retrieved from reference TRBV7-6 and TRBJ2-5, is GAGVSQSPRYKVTKRGQDVALRCDPISGHVSLYWYRQALGQGPEFLTYFNYEAQQDKSGLPNDRFSAERPEGSISTLTIQRTEQRDSAMYRCASSLQETQYFGPGTRLLVL.

CDR3 nucleotides: TGCGCCAGCAGCCAAGATTTAGCGGGGGCTCTTGAGAAAAAACTGTTTTTT. Protein sequence: CASSQDLAGALEKKLFF. This chain joins TRBV4-1 and TRBJ1-4; TRBD1 might be the D (6 bases). Germline CDR1 and CDR2: MGHRA and YSYEKL. The ends were cut back, 0 bases at V and 9 bases at J, with 20 bases in the middle. The CDR3 contains 17 residues.

This clone is deemed medium-sized. The gene calls are TRBV5-4 and TRBJ1-2; possibly TRBD1 for D (5 bases). The germline V and J ends were trimmed by 3 bases and 8 bases, with 8 bases remaining between them. This CDR3 comprises 11 residues. Germline lookup yields CDR1 SGHNT and CDR2 YYREEE (reference sequence). The CDR3 DNA follows: TGTGCCAGCAGCTGGGGGGGAGGCTACACCTTC. It is translated as CASSWGGGYTF.

This clone was picked up a small number of times. J is TRBJ2-1 and V is TRBV29-1; D unresolved. The V gene's germline CDR1 is SQVTM and CDR2 ANQGSEA. The CDR3 spans 11 residues. Trimming removed 8 bases from V and 2 bases from J, with 7 bases in between. The CDR3 loop is CSLNTYNEQFF. The CDR3 DNA reads as TGCAGCTTAAATACCTACAATGAGCAGTTCTTC.

CDR3 protein: CASSSRESPGELFF. In nucleotides, the CDR3 is TGTGCCAGCAGCAGTCGGGAGTCCCCCGGGGAGCTGTTTTTT. J is TRBJ2-2 and V is TRBV7-9; D may be TRBD2 (6 bases). Germline CDR1 and CDR2: SEHNR and FQNEAQ (reference sequence). Between the trimmed V and J ends, which lost 5 bases and 6 bases, there was a span of 13 bases. CDR3 length: 14 residues.

This chain connects TRBV20-1 to TRBJ1-2; 7 bases are shared with TRBD1. CDR3 length equals 11 residues. J lost 4 bases, V lost 6 bases, and 2 bases had no gene match. The germline gives CDR1 DFQATT, CDR2 SNEGSKA (reference sequence). CDR3 nucleotide sequence: TGCAGTGCCACAGGGGCCTATGGCTACACCTTC. Translating gives CSATGAYGYTF.

The genes are TRBV5-1 and TRBJ2-7, with D unclear. This CDR3 comprises 14 residues. CDR1 SGHRS and CDR2 YFSETQ come from the germline V gene. Trimming cost V 0 bases and J 3 bases, with 10 bases left between them. The CDR3: CASSLDHFSYEQYF. The CDR3 DNA follows: TGCGCCAGCAGCTTGGATCACTTTAGCTACGAGCAGTACTTC.

The chain uses TRBV20-1 and TRBJ1-3; 7 nucleotides agree with TRBD1. The germline V gene has CDR1 DFQATT and CDR2 SNEGSKA (reference sequence). J was trimmed by 8 bases and V by 4 bases; bases with no gene match: 2. CDR3 size: 11 residues. The CDR3 nucleotides read TGCAGTGCTACTACAGGGGACACCATATATTTT. It encodes CSATTGDTIYF.